This paragraph covers one T cell receptor (beta chain) sequence. The CDR3 is 15 residues long. The J segment lost 2 bases and the V segment lost 6 bases, leaving 4 bases of the junction unmatched. CDR1 and CDR2 from the germline V gene are LNHDA and SQIVND (reference sequence). Source study methods: Using reference gene primer amplification, nucleated cell counts were estimated. Assay: immunoSEQ multiplex PCR; the TCRdb copy retains only in-frame clones and omits some. V, J and clone size are taken as reported in that table, and D and trimming were inferred from the DNA itself. The top ten clones hold 4.2% of a sample with more than 200,000 clones, 80% to 90% of them seen once. The sample originates from a study of blood T cell repertoires in COVID-19. Study overall: Sites across the United States, Italy and Spain contributed samples from acute and convalescent COVID-19. PBMCs, B-cell-depleted T cells, or T cells were the source of the cDNA or gDNA that made up the material.

This chain uses TRBV19 with TRBJ2-2, with 9 nucleotides matching TRBD2. The TCR comes from a man in his sixties with acute or convalescent COVID-19. Sequencing used peripheral blood. CDR3 DNA sequence: TGTGCCAGTAGGAAGCGGGGGGTCAACACCGGGGAGCTGTTTTTT. Its translation is CASRKRGVNTGELFF.